This T cell receptor (beta chain) was retrieved from a study of blood T cell repertoires in COVID-19. Study in general: Sites across the United States, Italy and Spain contributed samples from acute and convalescent COVID-19. T cells, B-cell-depleted T cells, or PBMCs supplied cDNA or gDNA.

The CDR3 has 14 residues. Trimming cost V 4 bases and J 1 base, with 8 bases left between them. Germline V gives CDR1 KGHDR, CDR2 SFDVKD. Original analysis: How many nucleated cells were present was estimated from reference gene primer amplification. Clones were read by immunoSEQ multiplex PCR, and TCRdb kept only the in-frame ones, dropping some. D and trimming were read from the DNA, whereas the V and J calls and clone size are those reported in that table. This table has 130,000 or so clones, approximately 86% appearing once. This TCR came from a woman aged 45-59 years who had recovered from COVID-19. The specimen sequenced was peripheral blood. The rearrangement uses TRBV24-1 and TRBJ2-3, with D maybe TRBD1 (6 bases). The CDR3 sequence is CATSEQGRTDTQYF. The CDR3 coding sequence is TGTGCCACCAGTGAACAGGGACGCACAGATACGCAGTATTTT.